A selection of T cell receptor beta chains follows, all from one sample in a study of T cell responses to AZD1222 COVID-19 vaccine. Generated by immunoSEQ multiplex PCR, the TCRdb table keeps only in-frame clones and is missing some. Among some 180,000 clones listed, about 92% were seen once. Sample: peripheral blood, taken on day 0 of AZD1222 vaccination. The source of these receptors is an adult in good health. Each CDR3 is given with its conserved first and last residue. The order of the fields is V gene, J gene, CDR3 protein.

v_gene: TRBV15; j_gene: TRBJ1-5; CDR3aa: CATSTWSRNQPQHF
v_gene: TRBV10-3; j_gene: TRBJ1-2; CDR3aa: CAISEDYGYTF
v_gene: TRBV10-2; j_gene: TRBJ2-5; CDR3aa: CASSENRMYF
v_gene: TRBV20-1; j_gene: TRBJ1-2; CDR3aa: CSAPDEHGYTF
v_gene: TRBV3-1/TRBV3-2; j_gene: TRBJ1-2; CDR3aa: CASSRLSAGDYGYTF
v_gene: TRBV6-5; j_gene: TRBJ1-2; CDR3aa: CASSYSPRSYGYTF
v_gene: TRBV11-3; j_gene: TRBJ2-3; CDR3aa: CASSPRFADTQYF
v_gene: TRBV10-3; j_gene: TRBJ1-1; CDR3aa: CAITVGTEAFF
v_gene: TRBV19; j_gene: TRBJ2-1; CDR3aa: CATKLAGSYNEQFF
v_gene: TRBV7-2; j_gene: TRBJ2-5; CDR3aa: CASSKQGGETQYF
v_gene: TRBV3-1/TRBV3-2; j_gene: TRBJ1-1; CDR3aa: CASSPNWQGNTEAFF
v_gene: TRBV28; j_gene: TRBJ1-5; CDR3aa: CASTEDGNNQPQHF
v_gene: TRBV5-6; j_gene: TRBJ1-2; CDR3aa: CASSPGQVYGYTF
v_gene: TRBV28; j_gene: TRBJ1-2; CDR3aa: CASSSRDKRNGYTF
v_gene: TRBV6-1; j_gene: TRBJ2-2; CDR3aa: CASSEGTDTGELFF
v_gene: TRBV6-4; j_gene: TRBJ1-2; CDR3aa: CASSEGASYGYTF
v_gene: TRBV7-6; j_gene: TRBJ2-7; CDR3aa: CASSFGTTQEQYF
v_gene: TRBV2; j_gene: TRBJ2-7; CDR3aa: CASGLRAGGYEQYF
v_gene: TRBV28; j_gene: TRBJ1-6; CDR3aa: CASSDSGGGPYNSPLHF
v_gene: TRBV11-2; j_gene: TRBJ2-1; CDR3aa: CASSKDRGEQFF
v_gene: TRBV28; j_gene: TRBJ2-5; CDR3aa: CASSSRLVKTQYF
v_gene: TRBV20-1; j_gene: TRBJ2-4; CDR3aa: CSASSPSIAKNIQYF
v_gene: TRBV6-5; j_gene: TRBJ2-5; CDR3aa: CASGSAQETQYF
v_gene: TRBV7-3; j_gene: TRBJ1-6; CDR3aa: CASSRDRVGSPLHF
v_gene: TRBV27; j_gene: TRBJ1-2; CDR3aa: CASSPAEDRENTF
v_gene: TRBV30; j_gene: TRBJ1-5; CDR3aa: CAWGRDGIQPQHF
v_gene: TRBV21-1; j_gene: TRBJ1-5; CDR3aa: CASSKSNPGGNQPQHF
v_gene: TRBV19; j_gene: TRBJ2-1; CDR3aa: CASSLTSRGIYNEQFF
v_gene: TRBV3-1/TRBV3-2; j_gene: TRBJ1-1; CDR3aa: CASSTGTEAFF
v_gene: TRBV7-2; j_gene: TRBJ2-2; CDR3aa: CASSSQDIAGELFF
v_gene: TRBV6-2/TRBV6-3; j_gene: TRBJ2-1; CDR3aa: CASSPAYRGPGNEQFF
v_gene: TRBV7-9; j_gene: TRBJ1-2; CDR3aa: CASSARTGAGLSTF
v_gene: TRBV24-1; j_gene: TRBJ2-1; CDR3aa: CATSPGLAGVNEQFF
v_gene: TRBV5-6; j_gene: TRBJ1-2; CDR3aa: CASSFGTDYGYTF
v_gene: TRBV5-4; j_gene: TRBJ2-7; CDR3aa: CASSLESGGEQYF
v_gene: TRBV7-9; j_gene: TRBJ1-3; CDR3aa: CASSSADRVLTIYF
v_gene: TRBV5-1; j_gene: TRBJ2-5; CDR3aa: CASSPDGQETQYF
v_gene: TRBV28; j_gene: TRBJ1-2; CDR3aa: CASSPPGGDNYGYTF
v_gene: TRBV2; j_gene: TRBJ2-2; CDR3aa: CASRRDSLNTGELFF
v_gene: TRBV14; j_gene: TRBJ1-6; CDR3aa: CASSQAGNNSPLHF
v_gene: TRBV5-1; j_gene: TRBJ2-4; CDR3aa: CASSLGGLGVQYF
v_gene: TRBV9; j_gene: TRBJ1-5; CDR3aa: CASSGGGNQPQHF
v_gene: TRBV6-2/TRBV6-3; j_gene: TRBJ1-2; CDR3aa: CASSSPRPGGEGRYGYTF
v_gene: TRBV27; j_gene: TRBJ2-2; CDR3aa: CASSYWATGRTGELFF
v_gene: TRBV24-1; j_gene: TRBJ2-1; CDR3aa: CATSDPGTGYDNEQFF
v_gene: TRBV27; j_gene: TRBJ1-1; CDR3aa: CASSFSRGRTEAFF
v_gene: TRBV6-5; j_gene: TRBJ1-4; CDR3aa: CASNPGTGNEKLFF